This paragraph reports one T cell receptor (beta chain). Its specificity is unknown. This specimen belongs to a study of radiation and T cells in renal cell carcinoma. General observations from the study: From baseline, blood top tumor clonotypes peaked at 2 weeks post-radiation.

V lost 7 bases and J lost 1, with 15 bases in between. Per germline, CDR1 MNHEY and CDR2 SVGAGI. The CDR3 is made up of 15 amino acids. Time point described: blood 4 weeks post-SBRT, at nephrectomy. The sample's treatment: 15 Gy SBRT to primary tumor, nephrectomy 4 weeks later. Nephrectomy followed 15 Gy stereotactic body radiation by 4 weeks. Serial blood draws occurred at baseline and 2 and 4 weeks post-SBRT. Produced via immunoSEQ multiplex PCR; TCRdb's table is partial and in-frame only. In the table there are roughly 90,000 clones, around four fifths of which are singletons. The chain joins TRBV6-5 to TRBJ2-3; TRBD1 might be the D (6 bases). The specimen comprised blood, sampled from a patient whose treatment included radiotherapy and nephrectomy. The sequence came from a man aged 45 to 65 with renal cell carcinoma. The CDR3 nucleotides are TGTGCCAGCACAGCGCCCTCAGGGGGCACAGATACGCAGTATTTT. Protein sequence: CASTAPSGGTDTQYF.